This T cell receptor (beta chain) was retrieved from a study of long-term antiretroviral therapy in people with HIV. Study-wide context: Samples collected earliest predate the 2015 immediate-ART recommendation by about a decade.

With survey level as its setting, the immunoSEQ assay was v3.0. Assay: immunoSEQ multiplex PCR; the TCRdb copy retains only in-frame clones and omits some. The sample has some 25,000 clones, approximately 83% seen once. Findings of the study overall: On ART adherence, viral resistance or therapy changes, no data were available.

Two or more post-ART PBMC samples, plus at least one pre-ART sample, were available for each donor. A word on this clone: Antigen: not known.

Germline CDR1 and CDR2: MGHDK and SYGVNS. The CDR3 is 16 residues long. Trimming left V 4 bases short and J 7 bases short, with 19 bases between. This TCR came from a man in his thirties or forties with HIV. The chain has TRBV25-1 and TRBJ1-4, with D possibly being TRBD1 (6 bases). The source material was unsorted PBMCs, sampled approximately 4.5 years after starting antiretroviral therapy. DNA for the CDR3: TGTGCCAGCAGTGCGACACAGGGATCTTTGGGTGAAAAACTGTTTTTT. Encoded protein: CASSATQGSLGEKLFF.